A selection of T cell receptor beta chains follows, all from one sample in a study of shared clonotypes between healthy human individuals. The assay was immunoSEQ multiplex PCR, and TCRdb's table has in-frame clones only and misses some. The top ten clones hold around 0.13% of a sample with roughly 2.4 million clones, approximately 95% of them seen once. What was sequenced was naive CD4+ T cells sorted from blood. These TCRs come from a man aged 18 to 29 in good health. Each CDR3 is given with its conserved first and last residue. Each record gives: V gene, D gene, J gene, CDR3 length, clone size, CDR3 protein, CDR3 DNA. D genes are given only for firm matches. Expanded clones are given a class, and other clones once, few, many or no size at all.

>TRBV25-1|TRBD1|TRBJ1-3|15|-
CASSETGALGNTIYF
TGTGCCAGCAGTGAAACAGGGGCTCTGGGAAACACCATATATTTT
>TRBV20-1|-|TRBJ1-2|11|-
CSASAGVGYTF
TGCAGTGCTAGTGCAGGGGTCGGCTACACCTTC
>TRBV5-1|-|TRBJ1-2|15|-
CASSLIGTAVYGYTF
TGCGCCAGCAGCTTGATAGGGACGGCCGTATATGGCTACACCTTC
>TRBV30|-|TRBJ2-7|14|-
CAWSVGTQLSEQYF
TGTGCCTGGAGTGTGGGAACCCAGCTGAGCGAGCAGTACTTC
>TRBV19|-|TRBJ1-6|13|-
CASSDNYNSPLHF
TGTGCCAGTAGTGACAACTATAATTCACCCCTCCACTTT
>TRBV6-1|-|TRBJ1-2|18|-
CASSETVYTGTSSGGYTF
TGTGCCAGCAGTGAAACAGTGTACACCGGGACCTCCTCCGGGGGCTACACCTTC
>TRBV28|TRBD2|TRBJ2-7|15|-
CASRGGTSGSYEQYF
TGTGCCAGCAGGGGGGGGACTAGCGGCTCCTACGAGCAGTACTTC
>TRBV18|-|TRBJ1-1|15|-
CASSRGRTGSTEAFF
TGTGCCAGCTCACGTGGACGTACAGGGTCCACTGAAGCTTTCTTT
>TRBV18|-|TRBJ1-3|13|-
CASSPGQGNTIYF
TGTGCCAGCTCACCTGGACAGGGAAACACCATATATTTT
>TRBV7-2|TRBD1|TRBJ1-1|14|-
CASSFGQGNTEAFF
TGTGCCAGCAGCTTCGGACAGGGTAACACTGAAGCTTTCTTT
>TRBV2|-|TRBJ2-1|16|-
CASSPPVGGSNNEQFF
TGTGCCAGCAGTCCGCCGGTCGGGGGCTCTAACAATGAGCAGTTCTTC
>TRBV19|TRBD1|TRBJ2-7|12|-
CASSTGSYEQYF
TGTGCCAGTTCGACAGGGTCCTACGAGCAGTACTTC
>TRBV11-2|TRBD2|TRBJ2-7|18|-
CASSPRGTSGRAVYEQYF
TGTGCCAGCAGCCCCCGGGGGACTAGCGGGAGGGCTGTCTACGAGCAGTACTTC
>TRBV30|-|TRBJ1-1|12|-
CAWSDFGAEAFF
TGTGCCTGGAGCGACTTTGGGGCTGAAGCTTTCTTT
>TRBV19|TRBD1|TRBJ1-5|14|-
CAISDRVGNQPQHF
TGTGCCATCTCCGACAGGGTCGGCAATCAGCCCCAGCATTTT
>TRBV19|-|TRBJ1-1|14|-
CASTRTGRSTEAFF
TGTGCCAGTACCAGGACGGGGAGGAGCACTGAAGCTTTCTTT
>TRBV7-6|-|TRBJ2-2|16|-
CASSLGAGQNTGELFF
TGTGCCAGCAGCTTAGGGGCAGGACAAAACACCGGGGAGCTGTTTTTT
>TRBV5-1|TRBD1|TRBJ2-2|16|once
CASSFVTGGYTGELFF
TGCGCCAGCAGCTTCGTGACAGGGGGCTACACCGGGGAGCTGTTTTTT
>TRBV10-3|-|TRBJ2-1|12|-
CAISDRNNEQFF
TGTGCCATCAGTGACAGAAACAATGAGCAGTTCTTC
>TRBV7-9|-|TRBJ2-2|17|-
CASSLSRGPSNTGELFF
TGTGCCAGCAGCCTAAGCAGGGGCCCTTCGAACACCGGGGAGCTGTTTTTT
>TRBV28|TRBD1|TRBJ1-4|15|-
CASIDPGQGYEKLFF
TGTGCCAGCATAGATCCGGGACAGGGGTATGAAAAACTGTTTTTT
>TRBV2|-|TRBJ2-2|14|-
CASHMSGPTGELFF
TGTGCCAGTCACATGTCGGGACCCACCGGGGAGCTGTTTTTT
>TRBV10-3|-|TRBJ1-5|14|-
CAISVEVLGQPQHF
TGTGCCATCAGTGTGGAGGTATTGGGTCAGCCCCAGCATTTT
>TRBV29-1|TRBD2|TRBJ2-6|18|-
CSVEDRTSGSSGANVLTF
TGCAGCGTTGAAGATAGGACTAGCGGGAGCTCTGGGGCCAACGTCCTGACTTTC
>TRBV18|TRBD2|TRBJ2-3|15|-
CASSPGTRDTDTQYF
TGTGCCAGCTCACCCGGGACTAGAGACACAGATACGCAGTATTTT
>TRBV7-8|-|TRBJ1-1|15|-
CASSPGWQMNTEAFF
TGTGCCAGCAGCCCGGGGTGGCAGATGAACACTGAAGCTTTCTTT
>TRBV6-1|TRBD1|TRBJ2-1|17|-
CASSEVPQGGLYNEQFF
TGTGCCAGCAGTGAAGTCCCACAGGGGGGTCTCTACAATGAGCAGTTCTTC
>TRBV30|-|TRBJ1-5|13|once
CAWSFGSSQPQHF
TGTGCCTGGAGTTTCGGGTCTAGTCAGCCCCAGCATTTT
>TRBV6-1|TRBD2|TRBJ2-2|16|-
CASSEAGTTLSGELFF
TGTGCCAGCAGTGAAGCTGGGACTACCCTAAGCGGGGAGCTGTTTTTT